This T cell receptor (beta chain) comes out of a study of blood T cell repertoires in COVID-19. Authors' analysis steps: Amplifying reference gene primers gave estimates of nucleated cell counts. The protocol was immunoSEQ multiplex PCR, while the TCRdb copy is restricted to in-frame clones and leaves out a portion. The V and J calls and clone size are taken from that table; D and trimming were inferred from the DNA. The sample shows about 78,000 clones, about 90% of them seen only once. V lost 3 bases to trimming and J lost 1 base, with 9 bases between them. The CDR3 sequence is 14 residues long. CDR1 LNHDA and CDR2 SQIVND come from the germline V gene (reference sequence).

This chain connects TRBV19 to TRBJ1-1; possible D gene TRBD1, 5 bases. Sequencing was done on a sample of peripheral blood. This sequence was found in a woman between 50 and 59 years old in a cohort sampled during active COVID-19. CDR3 DNA: TGTGCCAGTAGTATGGGGCAGGCGAACACTGAAGCTTTCTTT. Its protein product is CASSMGQANTEAFF.